What follows describes a single T cell receptor beta chain. Per the germline V gene, CDR1 is SNHLY and CDR2 is FYNNEI. The trim removed 5 bases at V and 1 base at J, leaving 1 base unmatched. The CDR3 is made up of 13 amino acids. These data come from a study of blood T cell repertoires in COVID-19. Across the whole study: From T cells, B-cell-depleted T cells, or PBMCs came the material, which was cDNA or gDNA.

Libraries were prepared by immunoSEQ multiplex PCR; TCRdb keeps only in-frame clonotypes and omits some of them. This sample has 200,000 to 250,000 clones, with 85% to 90% found just once. This sequence originates from a woman aged 45-65 years with acute COVID-19. Sequencing was done on a sample of PBMCs or T cells enriched from blood (not recorded which). The chain has TRBV2 and TRBJ1-1; TRBD1 matches at 7 bases. The CDR3 nucleotides read TGTGCCAGCAGTTGGACAGGGAACACTGAAGCTTTCTTT. Its protein is CASSWTGNTEAFF.